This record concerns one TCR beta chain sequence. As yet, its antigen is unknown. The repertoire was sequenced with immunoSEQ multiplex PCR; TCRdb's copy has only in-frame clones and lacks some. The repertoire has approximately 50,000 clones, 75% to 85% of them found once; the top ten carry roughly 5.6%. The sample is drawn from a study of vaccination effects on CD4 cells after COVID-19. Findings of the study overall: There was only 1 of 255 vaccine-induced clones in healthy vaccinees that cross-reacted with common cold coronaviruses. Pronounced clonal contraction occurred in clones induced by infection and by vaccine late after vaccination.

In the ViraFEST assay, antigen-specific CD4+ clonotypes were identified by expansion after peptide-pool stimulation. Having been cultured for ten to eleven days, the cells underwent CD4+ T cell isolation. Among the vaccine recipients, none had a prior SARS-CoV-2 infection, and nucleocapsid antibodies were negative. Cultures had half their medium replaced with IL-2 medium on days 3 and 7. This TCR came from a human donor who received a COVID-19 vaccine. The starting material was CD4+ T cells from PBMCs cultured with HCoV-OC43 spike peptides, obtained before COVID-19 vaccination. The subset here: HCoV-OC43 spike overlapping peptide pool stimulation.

CDR3 loop: CASSLHSSSYEQYV. CDR3 DNA sequence: TGCGCCAGCAGCTTACACAGTAGCTCCTACGAGCAGTACGTC. The chain carries TRBV5-1 and TRBJ2-7; D not certain. V was trimmed by 2 bases and J by 0 bases, leaving 9 bases between them. CDR3 length: 14 amino acids. Germline CDR1 reads SGHRS; CDR2 reads YFSETQ.